This T cell receptor (beta chain) derives from a study of OX40 agonist ivuxolimab in advanced cancers. Measured with immunoSEQ multiplex PCR; TCRdb has only the in-frame clones, and not every one. The repertoire holds about 22,000 clones, with 84% as singletons. In the case of this clone: Its specificity is unknown.

Losses at the gene ends were 2 bases for V and 4 bases for J; bases not matched to a gene: 4. Germline CDR1 reads MNHEY; CDR2 reads SVGAGI. The CDR3 covers 15 residues. Regarding the study as a whole: Expanded peripheral T cell antigen specificity was not determined.

The genes are TRBV6-5 and TRBJ2-3; TRBD2 matches at 9 bases. The sample in question was CD4+ or CD8+ T cells sorted from blood, obtained in a trial of the OX40 agonist ivuxolimab. This TCR came from an adult with an advanced solid tumor such as melanoma, head and neck, liver or kidney cancer. The CDR3 region has the DNA TGTGCCAGCAGTTACAAAGCGGGGGGCGCAGATACGCAGTATTTT. Translation: CASSYKAGGADTQYF.